Below are 7 T cell receptor beta chains sequenced from a single sample in a study of tumor-infiltrating lymphocytes in primary liver carcinoma. Between roughly 18 and 30 mg of unsorted bulk tissue served as the source from which RNA and DNA were co-extracted. Total RNA amounting to 500 ng was the source from which TCR beta cDNA was made with a constant-region primer. Sequencing libraries for TCR beta derived from three nested multiplex PCR rounds that used slightly modified ARM-PCR. The opening two PCR rounds, approximately 10 cycles each, paired TRBV1-TRBV30 forward primers with a C-beta reverse primer. TCRdb re-called the multiplex PCR reads with MiXCR, one entry per CDR3 protein. The sample lists about 190,000 distinct CDR3 sequences; about 85% were seen once. Sequencing was done on a sample of tumor tissue from primary liver carcinoma. The source is a man aged 35-49 years with primary liver carcinoma and hepatitis B virus infection.

A few counts support this clonotype. The chain links TRBV11-3 to TRBJ2-1; D is uncertain. CDR1 is SGHNT and CDR2 is YENEEA in the germline V gene. The ends were cut back, 8 bases at V and 10 bases at J, with 15 bases in the middle. The CDR3 is 12 residues long. This CDR3 reads CASGLNANEQFF. In DNA, the CDR3 is TGTGCCAGCGGCCTAAATGCCAACGAGCAGTTCTTC.

Of note for this clonotype: The conserved phenylalanine or tryptophan normally closing the CDR3 is absent here, so this likely arose from a read error. J is TRBJ1-5 and V is TRBV4-1; no definite D call. This CDR3 contains 16 residues. The V end was cut by 4 bases, the J end by 2 bases, with 15 bases between. Germline CDR1 and CDR2: MGHRA and YSYEKL. The CDR3 is CASSPVERVGNQPQHL. CDR3 DNA: TGCGCCAGCAGCCCCGTTGAGAGAGTTGGCAATCAGCCCCAGCATCTT.

The table lists this clonotype with a count of one. The junction shows a germline mismatch at one end, possibly a read error. The V call is TRBV12-3 or TRBV12-4, the J call TRBJ2-2; possibly TRBD1 or TRBD2 for D (5 bases each). The CDR3 has 12 amino acids. CDR3 DNA: TGTGCCAGCGCCTATGCAACCAGGGAGCTCTTTTTT. This encodes CASAYATRELFF.

As regards this clonotype: Given a much more abundant clone one base away, this may be a read error. The chain joins TRBV7-9 to TRBJ1-4; D is possibly TRBD1 (5 bases). CDR1 is SEHNR and CDR2 is FQNEAQ in the germline V gene (reference sequence). Trimming removed 4 bases from V and 5 bases from J, with 14 bases in between. CDR3 length: 15 residues. Written as DNA, the CDR3 is TGTGCCAGCAGCTCGGCAGGGACGCTCAATGAAAAACTGTTTTTT. Protein product: CASSSAGTLNEKLFF.

The gene calls are TRBV6-2 or TRBV6-3 and TRBJ2-7, with 13 bases that match TRBD2. Germline CDR1 is MNHEY and CDR2 is SVGEGT. CDR3 length: 17 residues. V was clipped by 6 bases and J by 13 bases; unmatched bases: 21. The CDR3 is CASSQRPGLAGTYGQYF. In DNA, the CDR3 is TGTGCCAGCAGCCAGAGACCGGGACTAGCGGGGACCTACGGGCAATACTTC.

This chain links TRBV10-3 with TRBJ2-1; 8 bases align to TRBD2. V dropped 11 bases and J dropped 3; count of bases not matched to a gene: 15. From germline, CDR1 is ENHRY and CDR2 SYGVKD. The CDR3 consists of 16 residues. The chain's CDR3 is CAVTPWASGYYNEQFF. The CDR3 bases are TGTGCCGTCACCCCGTGGGCTAGCGGGTACTACAATGAGCAGTTCTTC.

Concerning this clonotype itself: Germline is not matched at one junction end, which may reflect a read error. This chain connects TRBV4-3 to TRBJ2-2; D unclear. CDR1 and CDR2 from the germline V gene are LGHNA and YSLEER. The CDR3 covers 13 residues. The chain's CDR3 is CASSLDWYWELFF. CDR3 sequence (DNA): TGCGCTAGCAGCCTAGATTGGTACTGGGAGCTGTTTTTT.